These 18 T cell receptor beta chains were sequenced from one sample in a study of blood T cell repertoires in COVID-19. Generated by immunoSEQ multiplex PCR, the TCRdb table keeps only in-frame clones and is missing some. The sample carries 150,000 to 200,000 clones, about 87% recorded once. The sample taken for sequencing was peripheral blood. The receptors shown here come from a man in his 60s with acute or convalescent COVID-19.

This sequence joins TRBV30 and TRBJ1-2; 8 positions match TRBD1. V lost 2 bases, J lost 5 bases, and 10 bases stayed unmatched. Looked up from germline, CDR1 is GTSNPN and CDR2 is SVGIG (reference sequence). This CDR3 is 15 amino acids long. The CDR3 coding sequence is TGTGCCTGGAGTCGGTGGCAGGGGGCGCAGTATGGCTACACCTTC. Amino acid sequence: CAWSRWQGAQYGYTF.

The chain carries TRBV11-3 and TRBJ1-5; the D is unclear. CDR1 SGHNT and CDR2 YENEEA come from the germline V gene. V gave up 7 bases and J gave up 0 bases, with 25 bases separating them. This CDR3 comprises 19 residues. The CDR3 bases are TGTGCCAGCATTTCAATTGCCCGACAAGTTTCTTATAGCAATCAGCCCCAGCATTTT. Its translation: CASISIARQVSYSNQPQHF.

The CDR3 protein is CASSVNREYNEQFF. In DNA form, the CDR3 reads TGTGCCAGCAGCGTAAACAGGGAATACAATGAGCAGTTCTTC. The chain joins TRBV9 to TRBJ2-1; D may be TRBD1 (6 bases). The CDR3 is 14 residues long. The V gene lost 1 base and the J gene lost 4 bases, with 9 bases spanning the gap. In germline, CDR1 is SGDLS, CDR2 YYNGEE. Together with reference TRBV9 and TRBJ2-1, the CDR3 gives the full variable domain: DSGVTQTPKHLITATGQRVTLRCSPRSGDLSVYWYQQSLDQGLQFLIQYYNGEERAKGNILERFSAQQFPDLHSELNLSSLELGDSALYFCASSVNREYNEQFFGPGTRLTVL.

The rearrangement uses TRBV6-5 and TRBJ1-2, with D unresolved. Germline assignment: CDR1 MNHEY and CDR2 SVGAGI. The CDR3 is made up of 15 amino acids. V lost 2 bases, J lost 3 bases, and 13 bases lay in between. CDR3 region: CASSYEASPYYGYTF. The DNA of the CDR3 is TGTGCCAGCAGTTACGAGGCCTCCCCGTACTATGGCTACACCTTC.

J is TRBJ2-7 and V is TRBV4-3, with 9 bases that match TRBD2. Germline assignment: CDR1 LGHNA and CDR2 YSLEER. This CDR3 contains 15 residues. V shed 1 base, J shed 2 bases, and the junction held 3 bases outside the gene matches. The CDR3 reads CASSQGSSGTYEQYF. The CDR3 DNA is TGCGCCAGCAGCCAAGGGTCTAGCGGGACCTACGAGCAGTACTTC.

The rearrangement uses TRBV4-1 and TRBJ1-6; weak D call: TRBD1 (6 bases). Germline CDR1 and CDR2: MGHRA and YSYEKL. CDR3 length: 15 amino acids. Trimming removed 0 bases from V and 10 bases from J, with 13 bases in between. CDR3 in amino acids: CASSQEQGHWSPLHF. The CDR3 DNA reads TGCGCCAGCAGCCAAGAGCAGGGACATTGGTCACCCCTCCACTTT.

V usage is TRBV4-1 and J usage is TRBJ1-2, with 8 bases lining up with TRBD1. V lost 4 bases and J lost 1; bases outside the gene matches: 11. The V gene's germline CDR1 is MGHRA and CDR2 YSYEKL. This CDR3 region has 17 residues. DNA for the CDR3: TGCGCCAGCAGCCCGACCCCCACAGGGGGACTTAACTATGGCTACACCTTC. Protein product: CASSPTPTGGLNYGYTF.

The CDR3 reads CASSFDTNTEAFF. In DNA, the CDR3 is TGTGCCAGCAGCTTCGACACGAACACTGAAGCTTTCTTT. The gene calls are TRBV5-4 and TRBJ1-1; no clear D gene. The germline V and J ends were trimmed by 2 bases and 1 base, with 6 bases remaining between them. CDR1 and CDR2 from the germline V gene are SGHNT and YYREEE (reference sequence). The CDR3 covers 13 residues.

The rearrangement joins TRBV18 to TRBJ1-6, with TRBD1 identical over 9 bases. V lost 6 bases, J lost 5 bases, and 5 bases stayed unmatched. There are 15 residues in the CDR3. Germline CDR1 reads KGHSH; CDR2 reads LQKENI. In DNA, the CDR3 is TGTGCCAGCTCGGTGGGACAGGGCGATAATTCACCCCTCCACTTT. This translates into CASSVGQGDNSPLHF.

V usage is TRBV5-6 and J usage is TRBJ2-3, with unresolved D. Looked up from germline, CDR1 is SGHDT and CDR2 is YYEEEE. V was pared by 2 bases and J by 6 bases, with 7 bases between. The CDR3 loop spans 12 amino acids. The CDR3 protein is CASSLPQDTQYF. DNA of the CDR3: TGTGCCAGCAGCTTACCACAGGATACGCAGTATTTT.

This clone was counted a few times. The chain links TRBV27 to TRBJ2-7; TRBD1 matches 7 bases. V lost 2 bases, J lost 6 bases, and 10 bases stayed unmatched. In germline, CDR1 is MNHEY, CDR2 SMNVEV (reference sequence). The CDR3 sequence is 15 residues long. The CDR3 loop is CASSLTTTGVAEQYF. CDR3 coding DNA: TGTGCCAGCAGTTTAACTACTACAGGGGTAGCCGAGCAGTACTTC.

The J gene is TRBJ2-1, the V gene TRBV9; tentatively, D is TRBD2 (6 bases). This CDR3 is built from 14 residues. The V end was cut by 0 bases, the J end by 7 bases, with 11 bases between. Germline CDR1 and CDR2: SGDLS and YYNGEE. CDR3 loop: CASSVATGENEQFF. In DNA, the CDR3 is TGTGCCAGCAGCGTAGCTACGGGGGAGAATGAGCAGTTCTTC.

V usage is TRBV11-3 and J usage is TRBJ2-7, with D tentatively TRBD2 (6 bases). Germline V gene sequence: CDR1 SGHNT, CDR2 YENEEA. V lost 4 bases to trimming and J lost 0 bases, with 16 bases between them. This CDR3 has 16 residues. The DNA of the CDR3 is TGTGCCAGCAGCTCCATTCGCGGGAAGATCTCCTACGAGCAGTACTTC. The encoded protein is CASSSIRGKISYEQYF.

This chain connects TRBV4-3 to TRBJ1-2, with 9 bases that match TRBD1. The CDR3 length is 15 residues. The V segment lost 3 bases and the J segment 8 bases; nucleotides outside the gene matches: 10. Germline V lookup: CDR1 LGHNA, CDR2 YSLEER. The CDR3 reads CASSQSPGTGRGYTF. The CDR3, as DNA: TGCGCCAGCAGCCAGAGTCCCGGGACAGGGCGAGGCTACACCTTC.

This chain uses TRBV6-5 with TRBJ2-7; 8 positions match TRBD2. The CDR3 is 15 amino acids. Trimming took 5 bases from V and 2 from J; bases not matched to a gene: 8. Germline CDR1 MNHEY, CDR2 SVGAGI. This chain's CDR3 is CASSITSGNPYEQYF. CDR3 coding DNA: TGTGCCAGCAGTATTACTAGCGGAAATCCCTACGAGCAGTACTTC.

This clone is a singleton in its sample. The rearrangement joins TRBV14 to TRBJ1-1; no clear D. The germline V and J ends were trimmed by 1 base and 4 bases, with 10 bases remaining between them. CDR1 is SGHDN and CDR2 is FVKESK in the germline V gene. The CDR3 consists of 14 residues. CDR3 residues: CASSQALVFTEAFF. CDR3 in DNA: TGTGCCAGCAGCCAAGCTTTAGTATTCACTGAAGCTTTCTTT. Full variable domain (remainder filled in from reference TRBV14 and TRBJ1-1): EAGVTQFPSHSVIEKGQTVTLRCDPISGHDNLYWYRRVMGKEIKFLLHFVKESKQDESGMPNNRFLAERTGGTYSTLKVQPAELEDSGVYFCASSQALVFTEAFFGQGTRLTVV.

The table lists this clone with a count of one. The chain joins TRBV9 to TRBJ2-2; D gene ambiguous. CDR1 and CDR2 from the germline V gene are SGDLS and YYNGEE. V was shortened by 4 bases and J by 0 bases, with 4 bases between the two germline ends. This CDR3 is built from 13 residues. Here the CDR3 reads CASSPPNTGELFF. The CDR3 DNA reads as TGTGCCAGCAGCCCTCCGAACACCGGGGAGCTGTTTTTT.

In this sample, this clone turned up a few times. The chain employs TRBV23-1 and TRBJ2-1; 8 bases align to TRBD1. TRBV23-1 is classed as an ORF, of uncertain function. With 5 bases clipped from V and 4 bases from J, the junction kept 25 bases outside the gene matches. The CDR3 sequence is 21 residues long. CDR3 sequence: CASSKTPSDRDDCIRYNEQFF. DNA for the CDR3: TGCGCCAGCAGTAAAACTCCCTCGGACAGGGATGATTGTATTAGGTACAATGAGCAGTTCTTC.